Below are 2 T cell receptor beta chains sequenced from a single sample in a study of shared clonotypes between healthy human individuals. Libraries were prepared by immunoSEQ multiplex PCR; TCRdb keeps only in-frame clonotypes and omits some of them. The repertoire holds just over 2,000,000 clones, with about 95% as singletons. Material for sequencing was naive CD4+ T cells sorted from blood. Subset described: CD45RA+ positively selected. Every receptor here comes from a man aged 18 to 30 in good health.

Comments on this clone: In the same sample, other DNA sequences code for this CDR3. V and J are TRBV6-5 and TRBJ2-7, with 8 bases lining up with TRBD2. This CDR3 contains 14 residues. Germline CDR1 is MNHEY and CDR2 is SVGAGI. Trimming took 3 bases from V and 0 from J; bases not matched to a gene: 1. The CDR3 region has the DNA TGTGCCAGCAGTTATAGCGGGGTCTCCTACGAGCAGTACTTC. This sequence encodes CASSYSGVSYEQYF.

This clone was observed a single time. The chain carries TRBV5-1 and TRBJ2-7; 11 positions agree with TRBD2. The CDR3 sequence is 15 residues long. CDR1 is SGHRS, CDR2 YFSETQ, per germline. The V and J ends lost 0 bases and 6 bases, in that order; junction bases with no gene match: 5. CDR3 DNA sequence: TGCGCCAGCAGCTTGGGACTAGCGGGGCCAAGCGAGCAGTACTTC. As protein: CASSLGLAGPSEQYF.